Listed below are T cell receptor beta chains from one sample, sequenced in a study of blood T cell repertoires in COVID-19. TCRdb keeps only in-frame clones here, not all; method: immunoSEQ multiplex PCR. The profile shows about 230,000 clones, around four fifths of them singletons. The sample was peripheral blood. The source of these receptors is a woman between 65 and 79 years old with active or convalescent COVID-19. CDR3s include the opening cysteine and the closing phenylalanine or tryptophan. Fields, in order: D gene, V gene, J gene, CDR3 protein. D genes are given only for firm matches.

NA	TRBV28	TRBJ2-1	CASSNNEQFF
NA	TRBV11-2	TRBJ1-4	CASSLVASGEKLFF
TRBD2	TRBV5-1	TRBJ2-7	CASSWEGLPGLEQYF
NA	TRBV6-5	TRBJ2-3	CASTSVTDTQYF
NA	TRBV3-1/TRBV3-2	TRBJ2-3	CASSQDLYFVPGTDTQYF
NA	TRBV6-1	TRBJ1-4	CASSERGEKLFF
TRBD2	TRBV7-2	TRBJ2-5	CASSLVGGGIQETQYF
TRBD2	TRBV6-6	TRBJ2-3	CASRLAVTDTQYF
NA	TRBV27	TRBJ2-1	CASTPLFQQGGNEQFF
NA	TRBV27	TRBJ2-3	CASSLFGSADTQYF
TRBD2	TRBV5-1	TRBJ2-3	CASSTGLAGAARTDTQYF
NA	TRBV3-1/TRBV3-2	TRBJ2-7	CASSHGSYEQYF
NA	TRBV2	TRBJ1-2	CASWSPSPIYGYTF
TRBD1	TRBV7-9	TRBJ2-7	CASSPTVPPGQYYEQYF
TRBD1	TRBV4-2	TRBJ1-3	CASSQDQQGAFGDTIYF
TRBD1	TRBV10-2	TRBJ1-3	CASKERTGQGTGNTIYF
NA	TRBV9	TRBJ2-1	CASSVGGRSYNEQFF
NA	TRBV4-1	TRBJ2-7	CASSQGRGTSSYEQYF
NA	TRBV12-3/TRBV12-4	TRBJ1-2	CASSPYSGGYTF
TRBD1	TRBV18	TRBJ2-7	CASSPPVGQGQQYF
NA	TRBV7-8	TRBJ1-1	CASRPPGHLNTEAFF
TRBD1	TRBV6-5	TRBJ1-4	CASSYGDRTNEKLFF
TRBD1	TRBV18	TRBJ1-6	CASSPKGTGDSPLHF
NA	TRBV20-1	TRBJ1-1	CSAPRRTEAFF
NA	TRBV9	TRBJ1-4	CASTRSGEQKLFF
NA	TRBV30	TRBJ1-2	CAWSLYREDGYTF
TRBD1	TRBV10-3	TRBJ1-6	CAIKDRPDSPLHF
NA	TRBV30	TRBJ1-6	CAWIRGALYNSPLHF
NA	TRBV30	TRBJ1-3	CAWSVGGGNTIYF
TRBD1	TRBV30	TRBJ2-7	CAFEASGQGGLREQYF
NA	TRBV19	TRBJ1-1	CASRWGGPAGSAFF
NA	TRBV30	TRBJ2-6	CAWSGSLGGANVLTF
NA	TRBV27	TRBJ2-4	CASTAGWGSIQYF
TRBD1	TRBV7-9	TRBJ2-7	CASSSQGALYEQYF
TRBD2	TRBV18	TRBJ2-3	CASSPYSGSSDTQYF
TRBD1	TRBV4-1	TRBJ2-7	CASSRGTGTGTYEQYF
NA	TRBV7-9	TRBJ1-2	CASSSGQLNIGYTF
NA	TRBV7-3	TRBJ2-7	CASSFDFSAEQYF
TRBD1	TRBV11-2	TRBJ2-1	CASRPGQRNYNEQFF
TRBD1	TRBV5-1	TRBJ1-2	CASSPGTGIGYTF
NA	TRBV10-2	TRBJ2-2	CASSLSWGELFF
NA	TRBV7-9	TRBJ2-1	CASSLRGGAGASSYNEQFF
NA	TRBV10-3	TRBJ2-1	CAISESETYNEQFF
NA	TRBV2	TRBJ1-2	CASTGEGYGYTF
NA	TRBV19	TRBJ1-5	CASMTRDSNQPQHF
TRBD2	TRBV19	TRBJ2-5	CASSIRGKGLAVEETQYF
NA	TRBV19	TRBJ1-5	CASSIPFGANQPQHF
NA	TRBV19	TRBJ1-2	CASSTTPGLPNYGYTF